This TCR beta chain emerged from a study of blood T cells in healthy people across ages. Findings and limits, study-wide: Naive CD4+ cell counts and diversity both ran higher in long-lived than in aged donors.

In germline, CDR1 is LNHNV, CDR2 YYDKDF (reference sequence). The CDR3 is 13 amino acids. Trimming cost V 3 bases and J 5 bases, with 10 bases left between them. PCR was performed a second time for about 7 to 12 cycles using a sample-barcoded 5' primer and a J-beta primer mix. Every single cDNA molecule received a tag from a template-switch adaptor with 12 random nucleotides. TCRdb independently ran MiXCR on the 5' RACE reads; one entry per CDR3 protein. The sample lists around 800,000 distinct CDR3 sequences, more than 25% seen once, with around 2.9% in the top ten. This clonotype was detected only a few times. Its antigen is not known. These data also featured in a second study, about T cells of mothers and their children. That work states: Per child, about 2.8 million TCR beta CDR3 reads were obtained, against over 9 million per mother. Mothers and children who were related shared slightly more overlap than unrelated pairs, but not significantly more.

This rearrangement joins TRBV15 to TRBJ2-5, with a weak D call TRBD1 (6 bases). The sample consisted of blood. The receptor was isolated from a boy aged 5-17 years in good health. Here the CDR3 DNA reads TGTGCCACCAGCAGTAACAGGGTCGAGACCCAGTACTTC. Protein product: CATSSNRVETQYF.